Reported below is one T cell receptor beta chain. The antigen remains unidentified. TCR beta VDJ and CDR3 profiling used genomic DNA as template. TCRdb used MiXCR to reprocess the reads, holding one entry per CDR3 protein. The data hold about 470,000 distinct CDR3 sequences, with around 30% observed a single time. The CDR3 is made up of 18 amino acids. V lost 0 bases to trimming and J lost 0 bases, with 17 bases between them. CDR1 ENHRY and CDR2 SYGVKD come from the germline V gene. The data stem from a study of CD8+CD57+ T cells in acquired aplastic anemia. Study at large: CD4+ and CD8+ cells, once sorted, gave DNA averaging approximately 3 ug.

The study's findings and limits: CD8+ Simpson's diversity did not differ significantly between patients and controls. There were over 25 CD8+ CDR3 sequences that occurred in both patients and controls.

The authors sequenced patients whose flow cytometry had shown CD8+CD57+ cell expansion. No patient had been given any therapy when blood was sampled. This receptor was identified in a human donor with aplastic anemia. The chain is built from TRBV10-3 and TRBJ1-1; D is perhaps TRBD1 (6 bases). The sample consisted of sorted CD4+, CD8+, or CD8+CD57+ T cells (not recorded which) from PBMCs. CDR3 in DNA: TGTGCCATCAGTGAGTCCCCTACCCAGACAGGCATGAACACTGAAGCTTTCTTT. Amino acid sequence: CAISESPTQTGMNTEAFF.